The 19 T cell receptor beta chains presented below share a single source sample, sequenced in a study of T cell responses to AZD1222 COVID-19 vaccine. The repertoire was sequenced with immunoSEQ multiplex PCR; TCRdb's copy has only in-frame clones and lacks some. The data contain some 130,000 clones, around nine tenths of them singletons. The sample consisted of peripheral blood, taken on day 0 of AZD1222 vaccination. The origin of the receptors is an adult in good health.

This chain connects TRBV4-3 to TRBJ2-1, with 10 bases matching TRBD2. V trimming: 0 bases; J trimming: 7 bases; junction bases outside the gene matches: 6. The germline CDR1 and CDR2 sequences are LGHNA and YSLEER. There are 16 residues in the CDR3. CDR3 nucleotides: TGCGCCAGCAGCCAAGAAGCAGCGGGGGGGCAAAATGAGCAGTTCTTC. This sequence encodes CASSQEAAGGQNEQFF.

The gene calls are TRBV5-1 and TRBJ1-1, with a tentative D call TRBD1 (5 bases). Germline assignment: CDR1 SGHRS and CDR2 YFSETQ. The CDR3 covers 15 residues. Trimming took 6 bases from V and 1 from J, leaving 16 bases between them. The CDR3 loop is CASKARGVTNTEAFF. As DNA, the CDR3 is TGCGCCAGCAAAGCCCGGGGGGTTACGAACACTGAAGCTTTCTTT.

This rearrangement joins TRBV6-4 to TRBJ2-7; weak D call: TRBD2 (6 bases). The DNA end favors TRBJ2-1, so the J call may be wrong. The CDR3 has 14 residues. Germline values: CDR1 MRHNA, CDR2 SNTAGT. The CDR3 sequence is CASSDQGGYDEQFF. Written as DNA, the CDR3 is TGTGCCAGCAGTGACCAGGGAGGTTACGATGAGCAGTTCTTC.

The V gene is TRBV6-2 or TRBV6-3, the J gene TRBJ1-2, with no clear D. Germline CDR1 is MNHEY and CDR2 is SVGEGT. Trimming shortened V by 6 bases and J by 4 bases, and 12 bases separated the two germline ends. The CDR3 contains 13 residues. The CDR3 DNA reads as TGTGCCAGCAGCCCGGGAGCGTCCTATGGCTACACCTTC. This codes for CASSPGASYGYTF.

This chain joins TRBV27 and TRBJ2-2, with 9 bases identical to TRBD2. With V trimmed by 3 bases and J by 2 bases, 7 bases remained unmatched. This CDR3 is built from 17 residues. From germline, CDR1 is MNHEY and CDR2 SMNVEV (reference sequence). The chain's CDR3 is CASSLGTSIRNTGELFF. CDR3 DNA sequence: TGTGCCAGCAGTTTGGGGACTAGCATCAGAAACACCGGGGAGCTGTTTTTT.

This chain uses TRBV27 with TRBJ1-1; D uncertain. V was clipped by 4 bases and J by 2 bases, with 11 bases between them. The CDR3 has 14 residues. Germline CDR1 reads MNHEY; CDR2 reads SMNVEV (reference sequence). The CDR3 coding sequence is TGTGCCAGCAGTTCGGTCGGGTTAAACACTGAAGCTTTCTTT. It codes for CASSSVGLNTEAFF.

The rearrangement uses TRBV25-1 and TRBJ1-5, with 7 positions matching TRBD1. The trim removed 6 bases at V and 0 bases at J, leaving 14 bases unmatched. The V gene's germline CDR1 is MGHDK and CDR2 SYGVNS. This CDR3 is built from 18 residues. The CDR3 spells CASSDRTGEGYSNQPQHF. The CDR3 DNA follows: TGTGCCAGCAGCGACAGAACAGGGGAAGGATATAGCAATCAGCCCCAGCATTTT.

This chain joins TRBV7-9 and TRBJ1-2, with D maybe TRBD1 (6 bases). Trimming took 0 bases from V and 2 from J, leaving 7 bases between them. This CDR3 comprises 14 residues. Germline V gene lookup returns CDR1 SEHNR and CDR2 FQNEAQ (reference sequence). In DNA form, the CDR3 reads TGTGCCAGCAGCTTAGCGGGACAAAACTATGGCTACACCTTC. Its protein product is CASSLAGQNYGYTF.

The rearrangement uses TRBV19 and TRBJ2-3; the D is unclear. This CDR3 spans 16 amino acids. Germline V lookup: CDR1 LNHDA, CDR2 SQIVND (reference sequence). Between the trimmed V and J ends, which lost 5 bases and 0 bases, there was a span of 15 bases. The CDR3 DNA is TGTGCCAGTAGTCCCCGCGATGGCGGTAGCACAGATACGCAGTATTTT. Translated: CASSPRDGGSTDTQYF.

V is TRBV18 and J is TRBJ2-1; D is uncertain. V lost 2 bases, J lost 7 bases, and 12 bases lay in between. Germline loops: CDR1 KGHSH, CDR2 LQKENI. The CDR3 spans 14 residues. This chain's CDR3 is CASSPGIPTNEQFF. The CDR3 region has the DNA TGTGCCAGCTCACCAGGTATTCCCACTAATGAGCAGTTCTTC. The variable domain in full, completed from reference TRBV18 and TRBJ2-1, reads NAGVMQNPRHLVRRRGQEARLRCSPMKGHSHVYWYRQLPEEGLKFMVYLQKENIIDESGMPKERFSAEFPKEGPSILRIQQVVRGDSAAYFCASSPGIPTNEQFFGPGTRLTVL.

This clone has more than one count but fewer than ten. J is TRBJ1-2 and V is TRBV6-5; TRBD1 agrees at 7 bases. Germline lookup yields CDR1 MNHEY and CDR2 SVGAGI. This CDR3 comprises 11 residues. With 6 bases clipped from V and 8 bases from J, the junction kept 3 bases outside the gene matches. The CDR3 DNA follows: TGTGCCAGCAGGCGACAGGGAGGCTACACCTTC. It encodes CASRRQGGYTF.

The chain joins TRBV5-1 to TRBJ1-1; D unresolved. Germline V gene sequence: CDR1 SGHRS, CDR2 YFSETQ. This CDR3 contains 12 residues. V lost 2 bases and J lost 5, with 7 bases in between. CDR3 nucleotides: TGCGCCAGCAGCTTTTTCGGGACTGAAGCTTTCTTT. Encoded protein: CASSFFGTEAFF.

The chain joins TRBV5-1 to TRBJ2-1; the match to TRBD1 covers 7 bases. CDR1 and CDR2 from the germline V gene are SGHRS and YFSETQ. The CDR3 has 16 amino acids. V was clipped by 4 bases and J by 0 bases; unmatched bases: 7. CDR3 amino acids: CASSLQGRYSYNEQFF. Written as DNA, the CDR3 is TGCGCCAGCAGCCTACAGGGGCGTTACTCCTACAATGAGCAGTTCTTC.

The chain carries TRBV24-1 and TRBJ2-3; D tentatively reads TRBD1 or TRBD2 (5 bases each). V lost 5 bases, J lost 2 bases, and 13 bases lay in between. In germline, CDR1 is KGHDR, CDR2 SFDVKD. This CDR3 spans 15 amino acids. The CDR3 DNA follows: TGTGCCACCAGTGCTATCCGGGACCACACAGATACGCAGTATTTT. Protein product: CATSAIRDHTDTQYF.

This clone was detected only a few times. The CDR3 loop reads CASSSPFRSYEQYF. CDR3 nucleotide sequence: TGTGCCAGCAGTTCCCCCTTCAGATCCTACGAGCAGTACTTC. The rearrangement joins TRBV28 to TRBJ2-7; D unresolved. Germline V gene data show CDR1 as MDHEN and CDR2 as SYDVKM. This CDR3 has 14 amino acids. With 4 bases removed from V and 1 base from J, the gap between germline ends came to 11 bases.

The CDR3 sequence: CAWRNLAAGNGYTF. The CDR3 DNA follows: TGTGCCTGGAGAAATCTGGCGGCAGGGAATGGCTACACCTTC. This chain joins TRBV30 and TRBJ1-2, with TRBD1 as a possible D gene (5 bases). Trimming took 3 bases from V and 6 from J, leaving 17 bases between them. Germline assignment: CDR1 GTSNPN and CDR2 SVGIG (reference sequence). The CDR3 covers 14 residues. Variable domain in full (rest from reference TRBV30 and TRBJ1-2): SQTIHQWPATLVQPVGSPLSLECTVEGTSNPNLYWYRQAAGRGLQLLFYSVGIGQISSEVPQNLSASRPQDRQFILSSKKLLLSDSGFYLCAWRNLAAGNGYTFGSGTRLTVV.

The CDR3 is CASSSRWSLNTGELFF. For the CDR3, the DNA is TGTGCCAGCAGTTCCCGGTGGTCCCTGAACACCGGGGAGCTGTTTTTT. The rearrangement joins TRBV6-5 to TRBJ2-2, with D unresolved. V lost 4 bases and J lost 1, with 13 bases in between. This CDR3 has 16 amino acids. Germline V gene data show CDR1 as MNHEY and CDR2 as SVGAGI.

For the CDR3, the DNA is TGTGCCATCAGCCCGGGACAGGGAACCACAGATACGCAGTATTTT. Its protein is CAISPGQGTTDTQYF. V usage is TRBV10-3 and J usage is TRBJ2-3; the match to TRBD1 covers 9 bases. Trimming at V came to 6 bases and at J to 2 bases, leaving 6 bases not matched to a gene. This CDR3 is built from 15 residues. Germline CDR1 is ENHRY and CDR2 is SYGVKD.

The chain links TRBV9 to TRBJ1-2; D is possibly TRBD1 (5 bases). V lost 0 bases to trimming and J lost 3 bases, with 12 bases between them. CDR1 and CDR2 from the germline V gene are SGDLS and YYNGEE. The CDR3 contains 15 residues. CDR3 sequence: CASSVGEGNYYGYTF. The CDR3 DNA sequence: TGTGCCAGCAGCGTAGGCGAGGGGAACTACTATGGCTACACCTTC.